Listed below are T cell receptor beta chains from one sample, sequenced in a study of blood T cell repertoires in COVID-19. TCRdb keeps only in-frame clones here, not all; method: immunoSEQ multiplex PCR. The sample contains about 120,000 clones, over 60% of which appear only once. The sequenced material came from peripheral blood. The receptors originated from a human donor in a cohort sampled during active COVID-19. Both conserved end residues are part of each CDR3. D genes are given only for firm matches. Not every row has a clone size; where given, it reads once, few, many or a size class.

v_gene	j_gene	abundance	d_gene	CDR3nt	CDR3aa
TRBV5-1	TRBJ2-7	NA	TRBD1	TGCGCCAGCAGCCAAACAGGGGGCCCCCTTGGGTACGAGCAGTACTTC	CASSQTGGPLGYEQYF
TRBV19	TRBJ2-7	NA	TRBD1	TGTGCCAGTGCAGGGGGCTTGGACGAGCAGTACTTC	CASAGGLDEQYF
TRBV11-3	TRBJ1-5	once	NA	TGTGCCAGCAACCACAGGGAGAGAAAAGCGAAAGTAGGCAATCAGCCCCAGCATTTT	CASNHRERKAKVGNQPQHF
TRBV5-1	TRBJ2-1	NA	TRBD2	TGCGCCAGCTCCAAGACTAGCGAGAATGAGCAGTTCTTC	CASSKTSENEQFF
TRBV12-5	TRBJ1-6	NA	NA	TGTGCTAGTGGTTTGGGGGCGAGTTCACCCCTCCACTTT	CASGLGASSPLHF
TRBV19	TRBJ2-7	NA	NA	TGTGCCAGTAGTATAGGGGGCGGATCCTACGAGCAGTACTTC	CASSIGGGSYEQYF
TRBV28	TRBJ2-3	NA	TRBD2	TGTGCCAGCAGTCTCCGGGGACTAGCGGGGGAATGGAGAAATACGCAGTATTTT	CASSLRGLAGEWRNTQYF
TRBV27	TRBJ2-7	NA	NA	TGTGCCAGCAGTCCCACTAGTGAGATGTTC	CASSPTSEMF
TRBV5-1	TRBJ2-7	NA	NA	TGCGCCAGCAGCTACAACAGGGCCCGCTACGAGCAGTACTTC	CASSYNRARYEQYF
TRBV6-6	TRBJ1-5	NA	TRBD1	TGTGCCAGCAGTTACTCGGACAGGGGACAGCCCCAGCATTTT	CASSYSDRGQPQHF
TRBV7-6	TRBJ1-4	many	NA	TGTGCCAGCAGCTTAGCGGGACATTTTAATGAAAAACTGTTTTTT	CASSLAGHFNEKLFF
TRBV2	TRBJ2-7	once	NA	TGTGCCAGCAGTGAGAAGGGGTTGGCCTACGAGCAGTACTTC	CASSEKGLAYEQYF
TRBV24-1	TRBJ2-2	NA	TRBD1	TGTGCCACCAGTGATTTGACAGGGGGGACCGGGGAGCTGTTTTTT	CATSDLTGGTGELFF
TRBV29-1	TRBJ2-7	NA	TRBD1	TGCAGCGTCGATGAAACAGGGGACCACTACGAGCAGTACTTC	CSVDETGDHYEQYF
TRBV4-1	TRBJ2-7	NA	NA	TGCGCCAGCAGCCAAGGTCAGGGGGGAACCTACGAGCAGTACTTC	CASSQGQGGTYEQYF
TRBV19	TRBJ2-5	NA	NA	TGTGCCAGTAGTCACAATCTCCAAGAGACCCAGTACTTC	CASSHNLQETQYF
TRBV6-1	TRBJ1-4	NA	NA	TGTGCCAGCAGTGCCGGCGGAGGGTGGACAAATGAAAAACTGTTTTTT	CASSAGGGWTNEKLFF
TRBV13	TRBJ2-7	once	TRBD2	TGTGCCAGCGCCGGGACTAGCGGGGGCTACGAGCAGTACTTC	CASAGTSGGYEQYF
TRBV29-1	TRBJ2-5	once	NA	TGCAGCGTTAAGGACTCGGTCTTCCAAGAGACCCAGTACTTC	CSVKDSVFQETQYF
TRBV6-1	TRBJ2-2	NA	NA	TGTGCCAGCAGTGAACGCGGGCTTCTCACCGGGGAGCTGTTTTTT	CASSERGLLTGELFF
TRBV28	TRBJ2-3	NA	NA	TGTGCCAGCAGTTTACCAGGGGCCGGCGGTGGGACAGATACGCAGTATTTT	CASSLPGAGGGTDTQYF
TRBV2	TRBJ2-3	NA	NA	TGTGCCAGCAGTCCGGGATTCGATCTCACAGATACGCAGTATTTT	CASSPGFDLTDTQYF
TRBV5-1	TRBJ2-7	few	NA	TGCGCCAGCAGCGGGATGATACAGGGAGAGCAGTACTTC	CASSGMIQGEQYF
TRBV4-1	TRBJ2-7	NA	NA	TGCGCCAGCAGCCAATCCCCCCGGGACAAGTGGTACGAGCAGTACTTC	CASSQSPRDKWYEQYF
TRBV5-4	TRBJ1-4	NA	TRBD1	TGTGCCAGCAAGGGCGGGACAGGGGGCGAAGGGGAAAAACTGTTTTTT	CASKGGTGGEGEKLFF
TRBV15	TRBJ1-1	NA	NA	TGTGCCACCAGCAGTGGCAGGGGCGGTAACACTGAAGCTTTCTTT	CATSSGRGGNTEAFF
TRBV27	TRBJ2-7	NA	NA	TGTGCCAGCAGTTTACAGGGCAGCTCCTACGAGCAGTACTTC	CASSLQGSSYEQYF
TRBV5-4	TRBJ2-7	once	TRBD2	TGTGCCAGCGGGGGGGGTACCTACGAGCAGTACTTC	CASGGGTYEQYF
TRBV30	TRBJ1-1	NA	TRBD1	TGTGCCTGGAGTGTACTGGGCAGGGGGATCTCTGAAGCTTTCTTT	CAWSVLGRGISEAFF
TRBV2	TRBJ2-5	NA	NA	TGTGCCAGCAGTCAGGGGAGAGAGACCCAGTACTTC	CASSQGRETQYF
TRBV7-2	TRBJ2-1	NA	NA	TGTGCCAGCAGCTTAGCCCAAGAAAGCACTAGTAGAAGACGTTACAATGAGCAGTTCTTC	CASSLAQESTSRRRYNEQFF
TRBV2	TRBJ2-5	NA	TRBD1	TGTGCCAGCACGGGACAGAGTTATCAAGAGACCCAGTACTTC	CASTGQSYQETQYF
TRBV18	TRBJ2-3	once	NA	TGTGCCAGCTCACCCTACACAGATACGCAGTATTTT	CASSPYTDTQYF
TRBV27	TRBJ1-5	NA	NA	TGTGCCAGCAGTTTCAAACCGCAGAGGCAGCCCCAGCATTTT	CASSFKPQRQPQHF
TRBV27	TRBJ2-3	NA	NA	TGTGCCAGCAGTTTAATCGGGGCAGATACGCAGTATTTT	CASSLIGADTQYF
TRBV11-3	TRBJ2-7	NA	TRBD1	TGTGCCAGCAGCATCGGACAGGCCTACGAGCAGTACTTC	CASSIGQAYEQYF
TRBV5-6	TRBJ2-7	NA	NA	TGTGCCAGCAGCCCACCGGGAGACTACGAGCAGTACTTC	CASSPPGDYEQYF
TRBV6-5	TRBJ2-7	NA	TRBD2	TGTGCCAGCAGTCAGACTAGCGGATTCTACGAGCAGTACTTC	CASSQTSGFYEQYF
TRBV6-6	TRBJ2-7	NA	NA	TGTGCCAGCAGTCAAAATACGGGGTCCAACTACTTGGAGCAGTACTTC	CASSQNTGSNYLEQYF
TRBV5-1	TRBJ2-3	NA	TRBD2	TGCGCCAGCATCCTCGGACTAGGGACAGATACGCAGTATTTT	CASILGLGTDTQYF
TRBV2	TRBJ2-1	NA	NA	TGTGCCAGCAATCGAGAGGTCAATGAGCAGTTCTTC	CASNREVNEQFF
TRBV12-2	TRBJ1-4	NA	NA	TGTGCAAGTCGCTTCCCCCGGGACAGGGGGCGCGAAAAACTGTTTTTT	CASRFPRDRGREKLFF
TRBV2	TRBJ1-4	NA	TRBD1	TGTGCCAGCAATGCGGGACAGGGGGACGGGGAAAAACTGTTTTTT	CASNAGQGDGEKLFF
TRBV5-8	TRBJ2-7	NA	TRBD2	TGTGCCAGCAGCCGAAAGCGGGAGCCAGCTTACGAGCAGTACTTC	CASSRKREPAYEQYF
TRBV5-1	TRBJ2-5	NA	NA	TGCGCCAGTAGGGGAGGGGGGCAAGAGACCCAGTACTTC	CASRGGGQETQYF
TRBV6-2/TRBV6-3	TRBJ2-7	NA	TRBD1	TGTGCCAGCAGTTACGACAGGGAGTTGAACTACGAGCAGTACTTC	CASSYDRELNYEQYF
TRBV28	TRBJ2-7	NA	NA	TGTGCCAGCAGTCGGACAGTAAAAGCCTACGAGCAGTACTTC	CASSRTVKAYEQYF
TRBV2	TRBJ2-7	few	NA	TGTGCCAGCAGTGAACCGGGAAAGTACGAGCAGTACTTC	CASSEPGKYEQYF
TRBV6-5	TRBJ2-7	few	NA	TGTGCCAGCAGACCAAACAGCTACGAGCAGTACTTC	CASRPNSYEQYF
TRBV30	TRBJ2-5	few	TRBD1	TGTGCCTGGAGTCCAAAAAGGACAGGGCAAGAGACCCAGTACTTC	CAWSPKRTGQETQYF
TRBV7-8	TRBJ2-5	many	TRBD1	TGTGCCAGCAGCTTAACACAGGGGGCGGAGACCCAGTACTTC	CASSLTQGAETQYF
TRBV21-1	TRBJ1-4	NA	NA	TGTGCCAGCAGCGCCGGCGAGGCTCGAAATGAAAAACTGTTTTTT	CASSAGEARNEKLFF